The 11 T cell receptor beta chains in this list originate from one sample, sequenced in a study of Ad26.COV2.S vaccination and SARS-CoV-2 variants. The treatment here: roughly 19 received Ad26.COV2.S at low or high dose, single or two shots; roughly five received placebo; per-sample allocation not given. Material that was analyzed had been drawn on day 63 after the first vaccine or placebo injection. Profiling relied on immunoSEQ multiplex PCR, and the TCRdb table lists in-frame clones only, not all of them. The sample includes around 450,000 clones, less than 95% of them seen just once. Sample: peripheral blood, taken in a trial of Ad26.COV2.S vaccine versus placebo. The receptors stem from a person aged 18-60 years who received the Ad26.COV2.S COVID-19 vaccine or a placebo.

This chain connects TRBV28 to TRBJ1-1, with a tentative D call TRBD1 (6 bases). CDR3 length equals 15 residues. V was shortened by 3 bases and J by 1 base, with 12 bases between the two germline ends. Per the germline V gene, CDR1 is MDHEN and CDR2 is SYDVKM. The DNA for the CDR3 is TGTGCCAGCAGTTTGTACAGGGAGGGGAACACTGAAGCTTTCTTT. Translation gives CASSLYREGNTEAFF.

V is TRBV5-8 and J is TRBJ2-1, with 8 bases lining up with TRBD2. The V gene's germline CDR1 is SGHTS and CDR2 YDEGEE. The CDR3 spans 15 residues. With 0 bases clipped from V and 4 bases from J, the junction kept 3 bases outside the gene matches. The DNA for the CDR3 is TGTGCCAGCAGCTTGGCAACTAGCGGATACAATGAGCAGTTCTTC. It specifies CASSLATSGYNEQFF.

The V and J genes are TRBV6-2 or TRBV6-3 and TRBJ2-7; D might be TRBD1 (6 bases). V lost 1 base and J 3 bases, leaving 16 bases between the germline ends. The CDR3 consists of 16 residues. Germline V gene sequence: CDR1 MNHEY, CDR2 SVGEGT. The CDR3 spells CASSYWGTKDVYEQYF. The CDR3 nucleotides read TGTGCCAGCAGTTACTGGGGGACAAAAGATGTCTACGAGCAGTACTTC.

The V gene is TRBV12-2, the J gene TRBJ2-7; TRBD2, the table's D call, was not compared with the DNA. TRBV12-2 is flagged as a pseudogene. The CDR3 covers 12 residues. CDR3: CASRSHGGEQYF. CDR3 in DNA: TGTGCAAGTCGCTCCCATGGAGGCGAGCAGTACTTC.

This clone has just a few counts. The chain combines TRBV2 with TRBJ1-1; unclear D gene. Trimming shortened V by 3 bases and J by 11 bases, and 10 bases separated the two germline ends. This CDR3 spans 11 amino acids. In germline, CDR1 is SNHLY, CDR2 FYNNEI. For the CDR3, the DNA is TGTGCCAGCAGTGAGGGCTACGCGGCTTTCTTT. It specifies CASSEGYAAFF.

As for this clone: The sample carries other DNA sequences with the same CDR3. The rearrangement joins TRBV18 to TRBJ2-2, with D uncertain. Trimming removed 2 bases from V and 3 bases from J, with 1 base in between. The CDR3 spans 12 residues. Germline CDR1 and CDR2: KGHSH and LQKENI. The CDR3 sequence: CASSPDTGELFF. The CDR3 DNA reads as TGTGCCAGCTCACCAGACACCGGGGAGCTGTTTTTT. The complete variable domain, with remaining parts taken from reference TRBV18 and TRBJ2-2, reads NAGVMQNPRHLVRRRGQEARLRCSPMKGHSHVYWYRQLPEEGLKFMVYLQKENIIDESGMPKERFSAEFPKEGPSILRIQQVVRGDSAAYFCASSPDTGELFFGEGSRLTVL.

This chain uses TRBV28 with TRBJ1-6; D perhaps matches TRBD1 (6 bases). Germline V gene sequence: CDR1 MDHEN, CDR2 SYDVKM. The CDR3 runs 16 residues. Trimming stripped 5 bases from V and 10 bases from J, with 21 bases between. The CDR3 bases are TGTGCCAGCAGTCCCCGGGAAGGGCAGGGGAGCTCACCCCTCCACTTT. Its protein product is CASSPREGQGSSPLHF.

A remark on this clone: The sample holds other DNA sequences that translate to the same CDR3. This rearrangement joins TRBV5-4 to TRBJ1-1, with D uncertain. Germline values: CDR1 SGHNT, CDR2 YYREEE (reference sequence). CDR3 length: 11 residues. Between the trimmed V and J ends, which lost 4 bases and 1 base, there was a span of 2 bases. As DNA, the CDR3 is TGTGCCAGCAGCAAGAACACTGAAGCTTTCTTT. It codes for CASSKNTEAFF.

This clone was detected a few times. The chain recombines TRBV21-1 with TRBJ1-6. TRBV21-1 has pseudogene status. The CDR3 has 16 amino acids. In DNA form, the CDR3 reads TGTGCCAGCGATGGCGGGGTACAGGCGGATAATTCACCCCTCCACTTT. Translating it yields CASDGGVQADNSPLHF.

This clone was seen only a few times. The chain recombines TRBV5-1 with TRBJ2-2; 7 nucleotides match TRBD2. This CDR3 has 17 residues. In germline, CDR1 is SGHRS, CDR2 YFSETQ. J gave up 6 bases and V 4 bases, and 15 bases lay outside the gene matches. CDR3 sequence reads: CASSPPSAGVIAGELFF. For the CDR3, the DNA is TGCGCCAGCAGCCCGCCGTCGGCGGGAGTTATCGCCGGGGAGCTGTTTTTT.

This clone was counted a single time. The gene calls are TRBV19 and TRBJ2-6, with D possibly matching TRBD1 (5 bases). V lost 4 bases and J lost 3, with 10 bases in between. The V gene's germline CDR1 is LNHDA and CDR2 SQIVND (reference sequence). The CDR3 runs 15 residues. The CDR3 spells CASSSPGLGANVLTF. As DNA, the CDR3 is TGTGCCAGTAGTAGTCCAGGGCTTGGGGCCAACGTCCTGACTTTC.